This TCR beta chain comes out of a study of blood T cells in healthy people across ages. Broader study findings: It was not possible, with unsorted PBMCs, to conclusively compare naive and antigen-experienced cells. Significant beta diversity loss was already apparent by age approximately 37, declining roughly linearly. More naive CD4+ cells and higher diversity marked long-lived donors relative to aged donors.

Points on this clonotype: Antigen unknown.

A second PCR of 7 to 11 cycles used a sample-barcoded 5' primer and a J-beta primer mix. TCRdb reanalysed the 5' RACE reads using MiXCR and keeps one entry per CDR3 protein. The sample has around 1.5 million distinct CDR3 sequences, approximately 63% seen once; the top ten hold 6.5% to 8.5%. The total RNA that was extracted per sample amounted to at least 5 micrograms. Germline V gene data show CDR1 as SGHTA and CDR2 as FQGNSA. This CDR3 spans 12 amino acids. This TCR derives from a man aged 18 to 29 in good health. Sequencing was done on a sample of blood. The chain recombines TRBV7-2 with TRBJ2-4; D may correspond to TRBD1 or TRBD2 (5 bases each). The J call is in doubt because the DNA end fits TRBJ2-5 better. The CDR3 DNA sequence: TGTGCCAGCAGCGCCCCGGGGCAGACCCAGTACTTC. Translated: CASSAPGQTQYF.